Presented here are 9 T cell receptor beta chains from one specimen sequenced in a study of blood T cell repertoires in COVID-19. TCRdb keeps only in-frame clones here, not all; method: immunoSEQ multiplex PCR. The profile covers more than 110,000 clones, with more than 70% appearing a single time and roughly a tenth taken by the ten largest. Sequencing was done on a sample of peripheral blood. These receptors all come from a man aged 50 to 60 with active or convalescent COVID-19.

This rearrangement joins TRBV19 to TRBJ2-7; 8 bases match TRBD2. From germline, CDR1 is LNHDA and CDR2 SQIVND (reference sequence). With 5 bases clipped from V and 2 bases from J, the junction kept 8 bases outside the gene matches. This CDR3 region has 15 residues. CDR3 nucleotide sequence: TGTGCCAGTAGTTTCACGACTAGCGACCCCTACGAGCAGTACTTC. Amino acids: CASSFTTSDPYEQYF.

The rearrangement joins TRBV6-5 to TRBJ1-2; weak D call: TRBD1 (5 bases). The CDR3 is made up of 15 amino acids. V lost 6 bases and J lost 4, with 18 bases in between. Germline V CDR1 and CDR2: MNHEY, SVGAGI. The CDR3 is CASSRPGRDAYGYTF. CDR3 sequence (DNA): TGTGCCAGCAGCCGGCCGGGCAGGGATGCCTATGGCTACACCTTC.

The chain joins TRBV2 to TRBJ2-2; D gene ambiguous. Per germline, CDR1 SNHLY and CDR2 FYNNEI. V shed 7 bases and J shed 4 bases, with 10 bases lying between them. The CDR3 totals 13 residues. CDR3 sequence: CASTARTTGELFF. In DNA form, the CDR3 reads TGTGCCAGCACAGCTAGAACCACCGGGGAGCTGTTTTTT.

The chain has TRBV2 and TRBJ2-7; 7 positions match TRBD1. This CDR3 spans 16 amino acids. In germline, CDR1 is SNHLY, CDR2 FYNNEI. J was trimmed by 2 bases and V by 2 bases; bases with no gene match: 9. The CDR3 sequence is CASSESTGQETYEQYF. The DNA of the CDR3 is TGTGCCAGCAGTGAATCGACCGGACAGGAGACCTACGAGCAGTACTTC.

V is TRBV19 and J is TRBJ2-7, with a tentative D call TRBD2 (6 bases). Germline V gives CDR1 LNHDA, CDR2 SQIVND (reference sequence). Trimming cost V 4 bases and J 3 bases, with 13 bases left between them. CDR3 length: 14 amino acids. CDR3 DNA sequence: TGTGCCAGTAGTACCTTGGACGGGGGCTACGAGCAGTACTTC. This codes for CASSTLDGGYEQYF.

The chain links TRBV15 to TRBJ2-2, with TRBD2 matching over 12 bases. V lost 3 bases and J lost 5; bases outside the gene matches: 10. Germline CDR1 LNHNV, CDR2 YYDKDF (reference sequence). The CDR3 consists of 18 residues. The CDR3 reads CATSRTSGRLMKTGELFF. As DNA, the CDR3 is TGTGCCACCAGCAGGACTAGCGGGAGACTGATGAAGACCGGGGAGCTGTTTTTT.

In this sample, this clone turned up once. The chain couples TRBV25-1 to TRBJ2-7; D not resolved. The length of the CDR3 is 15 residues. The V and J ends lost 8 bases and 0 bases respectively, with 17 bases between them. Germline-derived CDR1 and CDR2 are MGHDK and SYGVNS. CDR3 loop: CASWFLHSSSYEQYF. CDR3 nucleotide sequence: TGTGCCAGCTGGTTTCTTCACAGCTCCTCCTACGAGCAGTACTTC.

The V and J genes are TRBV7-2 and TRBJ1-3, with TRBD1 as a possible D gene (5 bases). The V and J ends lost 5 bases and 0 bases respectively, with 8 bases between them. In germline, CDR1 is SGHTA, CDR2 FQGNSA. This CDR3 comprises 14 residues. CDR3 protein: CASSRDSSGNTIYF. The CDR3 nucleotides read TGTGCCAGCAGCAGGGACTCCTCTGGAAACACCATATATTTT.

This clone was detected a few times. The rearrangement joins TRBV6-1 to TRBJ2-5; 11 bases match TRBD2. After removal of 2 bases from V and 4 bases from J, the junction contained 9 bases not matched to a gene. The V gene's germline CDR1 is MNHNS and CDR2 SASEGT. This CDR3 is 17 amino acids long. The CDR3, as DNA: TGTGCCAGCAGTGAAAGCGGTGTAGCGGGAGGGCCAGAGACCCAGTACTTC. This translates into CASSESGVAGGPETQYF.